Below, 25 T cell receptor beta chains from the same sample are listed, as sequenced in a study of a mutant IDH1 vaccine in newly diagnosed glioma (TCRdb year 2021). The time point label, as the study defines it: week 5, during vaccination. Every vaccine dose consisted of 300 ug of a 20-mer mutant IDH1 peptide in Montanide, administered subcutaneously together with topical imiquimod. The library came from the immunoSEQ multiplex PCR assay. Sourced from immuneACCESS, this table was stored by TCRdb with only in-frame sequences that have V and J called. A share of the clones is absent; for the studies checked, an unresolved V gene accounts for under half, and the remainder has no known explanation. The sample profile shows over 35,000 clones; 80% to 95% of them were found once. The biggest ten clones account for 2% to 3% of the sample. Their cognate antigens are unknown. The sequencing used PBMCs, collected from a glioma patient whose treatment included an IDH1 peptide vaccine. The source is a man in his fifties with glioma.

V is TRBV30 and J is TRBJ1-1; D is unresolved. Germline V CDR1 and CDR2: GTSNPN, SVGIG (reference sequence). There are 13 residues in the CDR3. V shed 1 base and J shed 3 bases, with 9 bases lying between them. CDR3 amino acids: CAWSEMGYTEAFF. The DNA for the CDR3 is TGTGCCTGGAGTGAAATGGGGTACACTGAAGCTTTCTTT.

The chain has TRBV5-1 and TRBJ2-7; D perhaps matches TRBD1 (6 bases). This CDR3 region has 15 residues. CDR1 is SGHRS, CDR2 YFSETQ, per germline. The V and J ends lost 3 bases and 2 bases respectively, with 15 bases between them. The CDR3 reads CASSSQPGQTYEQYF. In DNA, the CDR3 is TGCGCCAGCAGCTCGCAGCCGGGACAAACCTACGAGCAGTACTTC. Supplemented by reference TRBV5-1 and TRBJ2-7, the full variable domain reads KAGVTQTPRYLIKTRGQQVTLSCSPISGHRSVSWYQQTPGQGLQFLFEYFSETQRNKGNFPGRFSGRQFSNSRSEMNVSTLELGDSALYLCASSSQPGQTYEQYFGPGTRLTVT.

Written as DNA, the CDR3 is TGTGCCAGCAGTTACGCAGAGGACACATCCTACGAGCAGTACTTC. Translating gives CASSYAEDTSYEQYF. This chain uses TRBV6-6 with TRBJ2-7, with a possible D match to TRBD1 (5 bases). Trimming cost V 2 bases and J 1 base, with 12 bases left between them. Germline V gene data show CDR1 as MNHNY and CDR2 as SVGAGI (reference sequence). The length of the CDR3 is 15 residues.

V and J are TRBV4-3 and TRBJ1-5; D call uncertain. The CDR3 sequence is 14 residues long. Between the trimmed V and J ends, which lost 0 bases and 1 base, there was a span of 4 bases. Germline V CDR1 and CDR2: LGHNA, YSLEER. CDR3 nucleotide sequence: TGCGCCAGCAGCCAAGAAGGCAGCAATCAGCCCCAGCATTTT. Translating gives CASSQEGSNQPQHF.

This clone has only one observation. The chain has TRBV28 and TRBJ1-2; unclear D gene. Germline V gives CDR1 MDHEN, CDR2 SYDVKM. V lost 6 bases, J lost 4 bases, and 15 bases lay in between. The CDR3 has 14 residues. The CDR3 DNA is TGTGCCAGCAGGGTACCTTCCGACCTCTATGGCTACACCTTC. This gives the protein CASRVPSDLYGYTF.

The gene calls are TRBV4-3 and TRBJ2-3; TRBD2 aligns across 7 bases. J gave up 2 bases and V 11 bases, and 7 bases lay outside the gene matches. Germline values: CDR1 LGHNA, CDR2 YSLEER. The CDR3 length is 13 residues. The CDR3 loop is CASRAGATDTQYF. The DNA for the CDR3 is TGCGCCTCGAGGGCGGGAGCCACAGATACGCAGTATTTT.

J is TRBJ1-4 and V is TRBV4-3; D is unclear. This CDR3 is built from 17 residues. The ends were cut back, 0 bases at V and 0 bases at J, with 11 bases in the middle. In germline, CDR1 is LGHNA, CDR2 YSLEER. CDR3 coding DNA: TGCGCCAGCAGCCAAGATTGGCTCGGAACAACTAATGAAAAACTGTTTTTT. This gives the protein CASSQDWLGTTNEKLFF.

Regarding this clone: Other DNA sequences in the same sample also yield this CDR3. The chain uses TRBV5-1 and TRBJ2-7, with TRBD1 matching over 11 bases. CDR1 and CDR2 from the germline V gene are SGHRS and YFSETQ. The CDR3 totals 16 residues. The junction had 6 bases not matched to a gene; V was cut back by 1 base and J by 3 bases. This CDR3 reads CASSLSSGTGGYEQYF. The DNA of the CDR3 is TGCGCCAGCAGCTTGAGCTCCGGGACAGGGGGCTACGAGCAGTACTTC.

The sample holds one count of this clone. The chain is built from TRBV2 and TRBJ2-6, with TRBD1 as a possible D gene (5 bases). From germline, CDR1 is SNHLY and CDR2 FYNNEI. The CDR3 extends over 15 amino acids. V lost 10 bases to trimming and J lost 0 bases, with 13 bases between them. CDR3 in amino acids: CATLDTTSGANVLTF. The CDR3 nucleotides are TGTGCCACCCTGGACACCACCTCTGGGGCCAACGTCCTGACTTTC.

This chain uses TRBV9 with TRBJ1-1, with D tentatively TRBD1 (5 bases). The ends were cut back, 0 bases at V and 1 base at J, with 13 bases in the middle. There are 16 residues in the CDR3. Germline CDR1 SGDLS, CDR2 YYNGEE. The CDR3 is CASSVVSGGGNTEAFF. The DNA of the CDR3 is TGTGCCAGCAGCGTAGTTTCTGGGGGAGGGAACACTGAAGCTTTCTTT.

The rearrangement uses TRBV29-1 and TRBJ2-5, with D perhaps matching TRBD1 or TRBD2 (5 bases each). The CDR3 length is 13 residues. V shed 6 bases and J shed 4 bases, with 15 bases lying between them. Germline assignment: CDR1 SQVTM and CDR2 ANQGSEA. The CDR3 reads CSVSRGQGETQYF. The CDR3 nucleotides read TGCAGCGTATCCCGGGGCCAGGGAGAGACCCAGTACTTC.

The V call is TRBV5-1, the J call TRBJ2-7; D tentatively fits TRBD1 or TRBD2 (5 bases each). The CDR3 sequence is 16 residues long. Germline V CDR1 and CDR2: SGHRS, YFSETQ. The V gene lost 0 bases and the J gene lost 0 bases, with 13 bases spanning the gap. For the CDR3, the DNA is TGCGCCAGCAGCTTGGACTGGGGACCGAACTCCTACGAGCAGTACTTC. Translating gives CASSLDWGPNSYEQYF.

This sequence joins TRBV10-1 and TRBJ2-2; 14 bases match TRBD2. Germline V gives CDR1 WNHNN, CDR2 SYGVQD (reference sequence). The CDR3 length is 19 residues. J lost 5 bases, V lost 4 bases, and 12 bases had no gene match. CDR3 sequence (DNA): TGCGCCAGCAGTGGCCCGACTAGCGGGAGGGCCCGAACAACCGGGGAGCTGTTTTTT. Translated, it gives CASSGPTSGRARTTGELFF.

The genes are TRBV6-4 and TRBJ1-5; the match to TRBD1 covers 10 bases. The length of the CDR3 is 15 residues. Losses at the gene ends were 4 bases for V and 2 bases for J; bases not matched to a gene: 2. The V gene's germline CDR1 is MRHNA and CDR2 SNTAGT. The CDR3 here is CASSAGTGGNQPQHF. CDR3 sequence (DNA): TGTGCCAGCAGTGCCGGGACAGGGGGCAATCAGCCCCAGCATTTT.

This chain joins TRBV11-1 and TRBJ2-6, with 9 bases identical to TRBD1. This CDR3 region has 18 residues. The germline CDR1 and CDR2 sequences are SGHAT and FQDESV (reference sequence). With V trimmed by 3 bases and J by 3 bases, 9 bases remained unmatched. CDR3 protein: CASSFLGQGLDGANVLTF. The CDR3 DNA follows: TGTGCCAGCAGCTTCCTGGGACAGGGCTTAGATGGGGCCAACGTCCTGACTTTC. The full variable domain, completed using reference TRBV11-1 and TRBJ2-6, is EAEVAQSPRYKITEKSQAVAFWCDPISGHATLYWYRQILGQGPELLVQFQDESVVDDSQLPKDRFSAERLKGVDSTLKIQPAELGDSAMYLCASSFLGQGLDGANVLTFGAGSRLTVL.

This sequence joins TRBV4-2 and TRBJ1-5, with D maybe TRBD1 (5 bases). Looked up from germline, CDR1 is LGHNA and CDR2 is YNFKEQ. The CDR3 contains 16 residues. Trimming removed 4 bases at V and 2 bases at J, with 15 bases between. This chain's CDR3 is CASSRGTGGGNQPQHF. The CDR3 nucleotides read TGTGCCAGCAGCCGAGGGACTGGGGGGGGCAATCAGCCCCAGCATTTT.

This sequence joins TRBV4-3 and TRBJ2-7; weak D call: TRBD1 (6 bases). V was cut by 3 bases and J by 7 bases, with 13 bases left in between. The CDR3 runs 13 residues. In germline, CDR1 is LGHNA, CDR2 YSLEER. CDR3 bases: TGCGCCAGCAGCCACCAGCAGGGGCGAGAGCAGTACTTC. It is translated as CASSHQQGREQYF.

J is TRBJ1-1 and V is TRBV6-1, with a weak D call TRBD1 (5 bases). The germline CDR1 and CDR2 sequences are MNHNS and SASEGT. There are 13 residues in the CDR3. V was trimmed by 9 bases and J by 4 bases, leaving 15 bases between them. The CDR3 DNA follows: TGTGCCAGTTTCCTTACCGGGGGCACTGAAGCTTTCTTT. This translates into CASFLTGGTEAFF.

The gene calls are TRBV15 and TRBJ2-5; TRBD1 agrees at 7 bases. This CDR3 region has 17 residues. In germline, CDR1 is LNHNV, CDR2 YYDKDF (reference sequence). Unmatched junction bases numbered 12, after V lost 0 bases and J lost 5 bases. CDR3 sequence (DNA): TGTGCCACCAGCAGAGATCCATGGAGTAGGGGGCAGGAGACCCAGTACTTC. This translates into CATSRDPWSRGQETQYF. Variable domain in full (rest from reference TRBV15 and TRBJ2-5): DAMVIQNPRYQVTQFGKPVTLSCSQTLNHNVMYWYQQKSSQAPKLLFHYYDKDFNNEADTPDNFQSRRPNTSFCFLDIRSPGLGDTAMYLCATSRDPWSRGQETQYFGPGTRLLVL.

This chain joins TRBV4-1 and TRBJ1-2; maybe TRBD1 (5 bases). Germline V gene sequence: CDR1 MGHRA, CDR2 YSYEKL. V was cut by 1 base and J by 8 bases, with 14 bases left in between. There are 14 residues in the CDR3. The CDR3 nucleotides are TGCGCCAGCAGCCAAGCTTGGGGGGTCGACGGCTACACCTTC. Translation gives CASSQAWGVDGYTF.

This clone came up a few times. The CDR3 region has the DNA TGTGCCAGCAGCTCATCCGGAGTGAGCGACACTGAAGCTTTCTTT. It specifies CASSSSGVSDTEAFF. The chain is built from TRBV11-3 and TRBJ1-1; D call uncertain. The CDR3 extends over 15 amino acids. Trimming cost V 4 bases and J 3 bases, with 15 bases left between them. Germline-derived CDR1 and CDR2 are SGHNT and YENEEA.

This clone was seen just once. The CDR3 protein is CASGRGGGREAFF. The CDR3 DNA sequence: TGCGCCAGCGGAAGGGGTGGGGGGCGCGAAGCTTTCTTT. This rearrangement joins TRBV10-2 to TRBJ1-1; a weak D match, TRBD1 (6 bases). CDR1 is WSHSY, CDR2 SAAADI, per germline. CDR3 length: 13 residues. Between the trimmed V and J ends, which lost 8 bases and 8 bases, there was a span of 18 bases.

The chain is built from TRBV9 and TRBJ2-5; D not certain. Germline V CDR1 and CDR2: SGDLS, YYNGEE. Trimming took off 3 bases at V and 5 bases at J, with 5 bases between the two ends. CDR3 length: 11 amino acids. The CDR3 region is CASSEAETQYF. CDR3 in DNA: TGTGCCAGCAGCGAGGCGGAGACCCAGTACTTC.

V is TRBV7-8 and J is TRBJ2-3; D unresolved. CDR1 SGHVS and CDR2 FQNEAQ come from the germline V gene. Deletions cut 0 bases from V and 4 bases from J, with 2 bases between. The CDR3 extends over 12 amino acids. This chain's CDR3 is CASSLASDTQYF. CDR3 in DNA: TGTGCCAGCAGCTTAGCTTCAGATACGCAGTATTTT. Supplemented by reference TRBV7-8 and TRBJ2-3, the full variable domain reads GAGVSQSPRYKVAKRGQDVALRCDPISGHVSLFWYQQALGQGPEFLTYFQNEAQLDKSGLPSDRFFAERPEGSVSTLKIQRTQQEDSAVYLCASSLASDTQYFGPGTRLTVL.

The chain couples TRBV6-1 to TRBJ1-5, with 8 bases fitting TRBD1. This CDR3 spans 13 amino acids. The ends lost 4 bases at V and 6 bases at J; junction bases unmatched: 2. From germline, CDR1 is MNHNS and CDR2 SASEGT. The CDR3 nucleotides read TGTGCCAGCAGTGCTCAGGGGGCTCAGCCCCAGCATTTT. It specifies CASSAQGAQPQHF.